A single sample gave rise to the 8 T cell receptor beta chains below, sequenced in a study of blood T cell repertoires in COVID-19. The data were produced by immunoSEQ multiplex PCR, yet TCRdb's version contains in-frame clones alone and is incomplete. The sample records 88,000 or so clones, over 75% being singletons. The sample comprised peripheral blood. The origin of the receptors is a man aged 55 to 69 with acute or convalescent COVID-19.

V is TRBV19 and J is TRBJ1-5; 7 nucleotides line up with TRBD1. Germline loops: CDR1 LNHDA, CDR2 SQIVND (reference sequence). The CDR3 contains 13 residues. V lost 6 bases to trimming and J lost 2 bases; unmatched junction nucleotides: 1. The chain's CDR3 is CASSGTGNQPQHF. The CDR3 coding sequence is TGTGCCAGTAGCGGGACAGGCAATCAGCCCCAGCATTTT.

This sequence joins TRBV11-2 and TRBJ2-3; tentative D call: TRBD2 (5 bases). There are 15 residues in the CDR3. V lost 3 bases to trimming and J lost 2 bases, with 12 bases between them. Germline V gene lookup returns CDR1 SGHAT and CDR2 FQNNGV. CDR3 nucleotides: TGTGCCAGCAGCTTTAGCCTAGCAGTCACAGATACGCAGTATTTT. Protein sequence: CASSFSLAVTDTQYF. The whole variable domain, remainder taken from reference TRBV11-2 and TRBJ2-3, is EAGVAQSPRYKIIEKRQSVAFWCNPISGHATLYWYQQILGQGPKLLIQFQNNGVVDDSQLPKDRFSAERLKGVDSTLKIQPAKLEDSAVYLCASSFSLAVTDTQYFGPGTRLTVL.

This chain uses TRBV7-6 with TRBJ2-1; D might be TRBD2 (6 bases). Trimming pared 4 bases from V and 4 bases from J, leaving 17 bases between. CDR3 length equals 16 residues. The germline gives CDR1 SGHVS, CDR2 FNYEAQ. Here the CDR3 reads CASSSPIGGSYNEQFF. The CDR3 nucleotides are TGTGCCAGCAGCTCCCCCATTGGGGGGAGTTACAATGAGCAGTTCTTC.

V and J are TRBV14 and TRBJ2-2; 7 bases match TRBD1. Germline assignment: CDR1 SGHDN and CDR2 FVKESK. Trimming took 4 bases from V and 7 from J; bases not matched to a gene: 9. There are 15 residues in the CDR3. The chain's CDR3 is CASSRRQGFGGELFF. As DNA, the CDR3 is TGTGCCAGCAGCCGTCGACAGGGATTCGGCGGGGAGCTGTTTTTT. Variable domain in full (rest from reference TRBV14 and TRBJ2-2): EAGVTQFPSHSVIEKGQTVTLRCDPISGHDNLYWYRRVMGKEIKFLLHFVKESKQDESGMPNNRFLAERTGGTYSTLKVQPAELEDSGVYFCASSRRQGFGGELFFGEGSRLTVL.

The chain joins TRBV5-1 to TRBJ2-3, with D perhaps TRBD2 (5 bases). With 0 bases removed from V and 3 bases from J, the gap between germline ends came to 8 bases. CDR3 length: 14 residues. Germline CDR1 and CDR2: SGHRS and YFSETQ. CDR3 amino acids: CASSLAGKTDTQYF. CDR3 DNA sequence: TGCGCCAGCAGCTTGGCCGGGAAGACAGATACGCAGTATTTT.

This clone was seen a handful of times. V is TRBV10-3 and J is TRBJ1-5; perhaps TRBD1 as D (5 bases). The V gene's germline CDR1 is ENHRY and CDR2 SYGVKD. The germline V and J ends were trimmed by 6 bases and 5 bases, with 11 bases remaining between them. The CDR3 sequence is 13 residues long. The CDR3 protein is CAIRGEWYQPQHF. The CDR3 DNA reads TGTGCCATCAGAGGGGAATGGTATCAGCCCCAGCATTTT.

As DNA, the CDR3 is TGTGCCAGCAGTTACTCGAGGTTGTTATCCCACGAGCAGTACTTC. Encoded protein: CASSYSRLLSHEQYF. This chain joins TRBV6-5 and TRBJ2-7; D is undetermined. The V end was cut by 0 bases, the J end by 5 bases, with 14 bases between. The CDR3 has 15 residues. Germline V gives CDR1 MNHEY, CDR2 SVGAGI.

The chain combines TRBV3-1 (or the pseudogene TRBV3-2) with TRBJ2-5; D gene uncertain. The V gene's germline CDR1 is LGHDT and CDR2 YNNKEL (reference sequence). The CDR3 extends over 14 amino acids. Trimming left V 1 base short and J 1 base short, with 7 bases between. The CDR3 protein is CASSQGAIQETQYF. The CDR3 nucleotides are TGTGCCAGCAGCCAAGGGGCTATCCAAGAGACCCAGTACTTC.